This T cell receptor (beta chain) was found in a study of T cells in localized non-small cell lung cancer. Regarding the study as a whole: Heterogeneity cannot be ruled out, as sequencing used one tumor region only. The study linked higher blood T cell density to longer overall survival. Paired adjacent lung recovered a median around 52 of the top 100 tumor clones.

Germline loops: CDR1 MNHEY, CDR2 SMNVEV (reference sequence). J was trimmed by 2 bases and V by 6 bases; bases with no gene match: 6. The CDR3 runs 17 residues. Note on this clone: The antigen is unknown.

The protocol was immunoSEQ multiplex PCR, while the TCRdb copy is restricted to in-frame clones and leaves out a portion. The sample includes about 72,000 clones, approximately 84% of them seen just once. V and J are TRBV27 and TRBJ2-5, with TRBD2 identical over 16 bases. This material consisted of peripheral blood, taken before any cancer treatment. This TCR came from a female donor older than 55 with stage I lung adenocarcinoma. CDR3 DNA sequence: TGTGCCAGCAGGGGACTAGCGGGAGGGCAACGGCAAGAGACCCAGTACTTC. Translation gives CASRGLAGGQRQETQYF.